This T cell receptor beta chain was identified in a study of T cells in localized non-small cell lung cancer. Germline lookup yields CDR1 LGHNA and CDR2 YNFKEQ. V was clipped by 1 base and J by 9 bases; unmatched bases: 3. The CDR3 extends over 13 amino acids. Repertoires were generated with immunoSEQ multiplex PCR, while TCRdb's copy carries only in-frame clones and drops some. The repertoire has tens of thousands of clones, 65% to 90% of them found once; the top ten carry 7.8%. The V gene is TRBV4-2, the J gene TRBJ2-1, with 7 positions matching TRBD2. The sequence was obtained from a man aged 40-75 years with stage II lung adenocarcinoma. The specimen was PBMCs, collected before any cancer treatment. The CDR3 here is CASSQGLAGEQFF. The CDR3 nucleotides are TGTGCCAGCAGCCAAGGACTAGCTGGTGAGCAGTTCTTC.